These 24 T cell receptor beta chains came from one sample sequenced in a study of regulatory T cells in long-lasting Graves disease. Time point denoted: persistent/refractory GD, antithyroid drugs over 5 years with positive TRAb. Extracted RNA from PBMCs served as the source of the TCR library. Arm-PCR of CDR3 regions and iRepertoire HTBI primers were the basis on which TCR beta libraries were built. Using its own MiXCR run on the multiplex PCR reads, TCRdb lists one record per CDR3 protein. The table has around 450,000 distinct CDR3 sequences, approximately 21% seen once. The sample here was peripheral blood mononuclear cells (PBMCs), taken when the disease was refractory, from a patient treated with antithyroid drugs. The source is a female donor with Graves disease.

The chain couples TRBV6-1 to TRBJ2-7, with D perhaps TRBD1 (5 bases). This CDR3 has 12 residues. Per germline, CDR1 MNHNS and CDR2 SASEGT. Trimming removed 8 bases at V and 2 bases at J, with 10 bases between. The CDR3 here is CASLQGPYEQYF. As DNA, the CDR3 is TGTGCCAGCCTGCAGGGTCCCTACGAGCAGTACTTC.

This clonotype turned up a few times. CDR3 coding DNA: TGCAGTGCTAGAGCTGGGGCAGGGGGCTTGAACACTGAAGCTTTCTTT. It translates to CSARAGAGGLNTEAFF. The rearrangement joins TRBV20-1 to TRBJ1-1, with 8 bases identical to TRBD1. Germline CDR1 and CDR2: DFQATT and SNEGSKA (reference sequence). J was trimmed by 0 bases and V by 1 base; bases with no gene match: 7. The CDR3 has 16 amino acids.

CDR3 DNA: TGTGCCAGCAGCTCAGGGCCGGGGTTCAATGAAAAACTGTTTTTT. Translated: CASSSGPGFNEKLFF. The V gene is TRBV11-2, the J gene TRBJ1-4, with a possible D match to TRBD1 (5 bases). The CDR3 consists of 15 residues. Per the germline V gene, CDR1 is SGHAT and CDR2 is FQNNGV. V shed 4 bases and J shed 5 bases, with 14 bases lying between them.

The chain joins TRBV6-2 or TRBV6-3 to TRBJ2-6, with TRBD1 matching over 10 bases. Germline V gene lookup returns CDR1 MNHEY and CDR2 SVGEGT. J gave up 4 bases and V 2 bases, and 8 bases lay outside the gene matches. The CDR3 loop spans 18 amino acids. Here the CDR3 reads CASSYPGTGVLGANVLTF. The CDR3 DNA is TGTGCCAGCAGTTACCCAGGGACAGGGGTTCTGGGGGCCAACGTCCTGACTTTC.

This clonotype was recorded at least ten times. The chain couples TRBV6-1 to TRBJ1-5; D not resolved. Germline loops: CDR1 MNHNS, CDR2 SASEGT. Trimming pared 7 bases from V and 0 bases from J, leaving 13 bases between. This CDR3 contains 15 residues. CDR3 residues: CASTFLERSNQPQHF. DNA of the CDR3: TGTGCCAGCACCTTTCTTGAGCGTAGCAATCAGCCCCAGCATTTT.

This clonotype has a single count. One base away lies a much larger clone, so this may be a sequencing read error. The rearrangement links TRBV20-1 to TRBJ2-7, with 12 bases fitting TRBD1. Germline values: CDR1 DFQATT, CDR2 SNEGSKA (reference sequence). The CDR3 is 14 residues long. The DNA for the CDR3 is TGCAGTGCTAAAGTTGGGACAGGGGGCTACGGGCAGTACTTC. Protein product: CSAKVGTGGYGQYF.

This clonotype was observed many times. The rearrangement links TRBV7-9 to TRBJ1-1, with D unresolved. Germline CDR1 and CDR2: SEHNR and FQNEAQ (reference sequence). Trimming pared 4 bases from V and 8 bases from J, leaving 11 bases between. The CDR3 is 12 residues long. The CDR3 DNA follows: TGTGCCAGCAGCTCAAGCCCTGCCGAAGCTTTCTTT. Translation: CASSSSPAEAFF. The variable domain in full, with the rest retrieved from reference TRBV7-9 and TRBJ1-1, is DTGVSQNPRHKITKRGQNVTFRCDPISEHNRLYWYRQTLGQGPEFLTYFQNEAQLEKSRLLSDRFSAERPKGSFSTLEIQRTEQGDSAMYLCASSSSPAEAFFGQGTRLTVV.

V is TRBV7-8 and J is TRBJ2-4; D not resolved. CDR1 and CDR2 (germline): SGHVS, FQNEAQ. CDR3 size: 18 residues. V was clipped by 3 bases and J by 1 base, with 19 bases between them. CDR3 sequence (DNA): TGTGCCAGCAGCTTCAACCACGACCCGAACCTGGCCAAAAACATTCAGTACTTC. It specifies CASSFNHDPNLAKNIQYF.

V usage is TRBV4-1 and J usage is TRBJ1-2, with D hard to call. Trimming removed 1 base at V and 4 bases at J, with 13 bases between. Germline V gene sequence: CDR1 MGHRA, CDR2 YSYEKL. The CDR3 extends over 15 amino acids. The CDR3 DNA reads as TGCGCCAGCAGCCAAGGGACCCCAGTCCTCTATGGCTACACCTTC. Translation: CASSQGTPVLYGYTF.

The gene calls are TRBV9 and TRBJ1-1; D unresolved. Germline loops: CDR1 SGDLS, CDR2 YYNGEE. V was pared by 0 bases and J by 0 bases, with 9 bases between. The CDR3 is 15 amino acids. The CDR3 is CASSVGRKMNTEAFF. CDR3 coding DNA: TGTGCCAGCAGCGTAGGAAGAAAAATGAACACTGAAGCTTTCTTT.

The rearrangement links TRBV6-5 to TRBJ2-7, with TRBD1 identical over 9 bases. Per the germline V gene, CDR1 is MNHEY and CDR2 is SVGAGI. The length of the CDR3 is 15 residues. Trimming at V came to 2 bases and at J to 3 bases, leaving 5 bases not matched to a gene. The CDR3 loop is CASSYPRTGVYEQYF. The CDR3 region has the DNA TGTGCCAGCAGTTACCCCCGGACAGGGGTCTACGAGCAGTACTTC.

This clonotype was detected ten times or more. Written as DNA, the CDR3 is TGCAGTGCTAGACTCGCGGTGAGCTCCTACGAGCAGTACTTC. It codes for CSARLAVSSYEQYF. This rearrangement joins TRBV20-1 to TRBJ2-7; D remains ambiguous. The germline V gene encodes CDR1 DFQATT and CDR2 SNEGSKA (reference sequence). CDR3 length equals 14 residues. V was pared by 2 bases and J by 0 bases, with 11 bases between.

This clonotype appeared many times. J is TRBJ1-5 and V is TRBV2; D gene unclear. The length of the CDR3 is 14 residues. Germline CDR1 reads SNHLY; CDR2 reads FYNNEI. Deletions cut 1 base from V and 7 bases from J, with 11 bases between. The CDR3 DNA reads TGTGCCAGCAGTGAAGAGGTGGGGATCCAGCCCCAGCATTTT. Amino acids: CASSEEVGIQPQHF.

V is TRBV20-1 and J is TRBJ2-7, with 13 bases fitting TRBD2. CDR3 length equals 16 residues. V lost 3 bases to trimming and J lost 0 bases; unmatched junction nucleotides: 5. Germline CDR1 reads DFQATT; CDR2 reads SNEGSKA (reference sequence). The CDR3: CSASGTSGTTSYEQYF. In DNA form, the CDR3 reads TGCAGTGCTAGCGGGACTAGCGGGACTACCTCCTACGAGCAGTACTTC.

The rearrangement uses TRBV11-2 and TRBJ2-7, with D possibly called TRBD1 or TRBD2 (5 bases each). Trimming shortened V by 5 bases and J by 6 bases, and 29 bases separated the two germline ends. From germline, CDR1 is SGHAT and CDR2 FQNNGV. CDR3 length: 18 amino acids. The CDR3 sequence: CASSPGRTSLGRTGEQYF. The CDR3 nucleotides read TGTGCCAGCAGCCCGGGACGGACAAGCCTCGGACGTACGGGCGAGCAGTACTTC.

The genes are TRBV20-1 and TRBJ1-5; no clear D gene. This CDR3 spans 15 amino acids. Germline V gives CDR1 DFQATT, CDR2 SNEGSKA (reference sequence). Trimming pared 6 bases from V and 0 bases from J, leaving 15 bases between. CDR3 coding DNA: TGCAGTGCCCGCTACGGGGTTTATAGCAATCAGCCCCAGCATTTT. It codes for CSARYGVYSNQPQHF.

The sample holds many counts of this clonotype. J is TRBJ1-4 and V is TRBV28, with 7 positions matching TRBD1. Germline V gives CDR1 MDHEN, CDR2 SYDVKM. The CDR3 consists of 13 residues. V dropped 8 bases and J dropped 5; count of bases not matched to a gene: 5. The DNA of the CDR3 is TGTGCCAGCGAGGGGACAGAGAATGAAAAACTGTTTTTT. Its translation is CASEGTENEKLFF.

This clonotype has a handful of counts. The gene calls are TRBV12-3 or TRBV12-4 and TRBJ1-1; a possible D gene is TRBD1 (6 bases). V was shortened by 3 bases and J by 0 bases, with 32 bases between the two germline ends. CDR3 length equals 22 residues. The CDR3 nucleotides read TGTGCCAGCAGTTTCCTGCTAAGGACAGAGGCCATGCGTAGGGGGTTGAACACTGAAGCTTTCTTT. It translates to CASSFLLRTEAMRRGLNTEAFF.

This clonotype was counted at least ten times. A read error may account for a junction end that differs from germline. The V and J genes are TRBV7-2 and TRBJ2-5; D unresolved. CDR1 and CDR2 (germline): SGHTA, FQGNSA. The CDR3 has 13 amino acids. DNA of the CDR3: TGTGCCAGCAGTTTAGGATTTCAAGAGACCCAGTACTTC. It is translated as CASSLGFQETQYF.

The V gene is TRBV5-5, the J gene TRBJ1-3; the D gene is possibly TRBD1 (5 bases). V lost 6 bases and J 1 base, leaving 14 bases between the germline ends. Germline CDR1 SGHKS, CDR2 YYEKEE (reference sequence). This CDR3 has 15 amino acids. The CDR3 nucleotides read TGTGCCAGCACGGTGGCAGGGATTTCTGGAAACACCATATATTTT. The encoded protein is CASTVAGISGNTIYF.

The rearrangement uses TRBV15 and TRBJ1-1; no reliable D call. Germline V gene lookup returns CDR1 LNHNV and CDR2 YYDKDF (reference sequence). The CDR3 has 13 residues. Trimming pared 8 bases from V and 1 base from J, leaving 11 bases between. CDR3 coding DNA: TGTGCCACCGTCAGAAGCCCGAACACTGAAGCTTTCTTT. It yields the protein CATVRSPNTEAFF. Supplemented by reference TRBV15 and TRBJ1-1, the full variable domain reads DAMVIQNPRYQVTQFGKPVTLSCSQTLNHNVMYWYQQKSSQAPKLLFHYYDKDFNNEADTPDNFQSRRPNTSFCFLDIRSPGLGDTAMYLCATVRSPNTEAFFGQGTRLTVV.

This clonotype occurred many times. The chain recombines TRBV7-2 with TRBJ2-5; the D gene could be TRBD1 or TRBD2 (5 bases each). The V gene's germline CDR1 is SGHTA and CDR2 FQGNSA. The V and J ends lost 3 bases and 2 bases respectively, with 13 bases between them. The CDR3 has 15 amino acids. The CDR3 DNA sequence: TGTGCCAGCAGCTTCCGAGGGGCAGGGCAAGAGACCCAGTACTTC. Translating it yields CASSFRGAGQETQYF.

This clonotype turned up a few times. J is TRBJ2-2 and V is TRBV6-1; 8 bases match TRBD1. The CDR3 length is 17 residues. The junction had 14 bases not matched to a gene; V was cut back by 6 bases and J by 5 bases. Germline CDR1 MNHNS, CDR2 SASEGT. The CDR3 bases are TGTGCCAGCAGACCTGGACAGGGTTGGGGACCAACCGGGGAGCTGTTTTTT. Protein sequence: CASRPGQGWGPTGELFF.

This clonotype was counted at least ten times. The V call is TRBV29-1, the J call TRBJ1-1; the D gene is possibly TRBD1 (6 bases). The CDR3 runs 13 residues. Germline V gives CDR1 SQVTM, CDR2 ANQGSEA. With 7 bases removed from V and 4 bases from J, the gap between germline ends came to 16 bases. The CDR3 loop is CSAGGAPGTEAFF. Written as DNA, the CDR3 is TGCAGCGCGGGGGGCGCACCTGGCACTGAAGCTTTCTTT.